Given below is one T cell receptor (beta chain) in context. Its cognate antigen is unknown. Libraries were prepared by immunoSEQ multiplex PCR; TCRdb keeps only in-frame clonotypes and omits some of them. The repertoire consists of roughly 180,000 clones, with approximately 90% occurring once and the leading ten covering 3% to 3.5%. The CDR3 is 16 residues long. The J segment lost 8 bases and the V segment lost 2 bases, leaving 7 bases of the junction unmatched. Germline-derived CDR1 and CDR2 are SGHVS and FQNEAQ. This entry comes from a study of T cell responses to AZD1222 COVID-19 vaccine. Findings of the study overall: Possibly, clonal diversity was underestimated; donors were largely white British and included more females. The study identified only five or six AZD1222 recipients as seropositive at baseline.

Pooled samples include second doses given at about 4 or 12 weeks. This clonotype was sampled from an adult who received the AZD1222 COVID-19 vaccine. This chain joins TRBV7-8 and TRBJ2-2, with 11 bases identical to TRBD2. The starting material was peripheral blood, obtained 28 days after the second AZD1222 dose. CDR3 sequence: CASSLMGLAAAGELFF. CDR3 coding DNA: TGTGCCAGCAGCTTAATGGGACTAGCGGCTGCGGGGGAGCTGTTTTTT.